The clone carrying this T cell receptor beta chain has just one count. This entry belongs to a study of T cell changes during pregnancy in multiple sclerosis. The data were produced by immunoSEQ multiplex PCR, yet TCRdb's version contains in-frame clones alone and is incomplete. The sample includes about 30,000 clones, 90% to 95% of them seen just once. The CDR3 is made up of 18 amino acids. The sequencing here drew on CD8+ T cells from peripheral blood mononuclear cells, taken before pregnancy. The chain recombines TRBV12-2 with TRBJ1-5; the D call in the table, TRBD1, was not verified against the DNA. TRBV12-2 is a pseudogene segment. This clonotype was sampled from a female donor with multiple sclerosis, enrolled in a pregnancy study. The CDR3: CASRSGGEGVGSNQPQHF. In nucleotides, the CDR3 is TGTGCAAGTCGCTCAGGGGGCGAAGGTGTTGGGAGCAATCAGCCCCAGCATTTT.